This T cell receptor (beta chain) came from a study of T cell responses to AZD1222 COVID-19 vaccine. Study-wide findings and caveats: Seropositive AZD1222 recipients at baseline numbered only five or six. The donor group comprised mostly white British people and more females; the analysis possibly underestimated clonal diversity. The repertoires were collected only after the peak T cell response. Targeting of unmutated variant regions was reportedly seen in nearly half of spike-specific TCRs.

Germline loops: CDR1 MNHEY, CDR2 SVGAGI. The CDR3 consists of 15 residues. The V end was cut by 6 bases, the J end by 0 bases, with 12 bases between. As to this clone: Its cognate antigen is unknown.

Repertoires were generated with immunoSEQ multiplex PCR, while TCRdb's copy carries only in-frame clones and drops some. The top ten clones hold over 7% of a sample with 100,000 to 130,000 clones, 92% of them seen once. V is TRBV6-5 and J is TRBJ1-5; D may be TRBD1 (5 bases). The TCR originated in an adult who received the AZD1222 COVID-19 vaccine. The sequenced sample was peripheral blood, obtained 28 days after the second AZD1222 dose. CDR3 region: CASRSAGTSNQPQHF. Written as DNA, the CDR3 is TGTGCCAGCAGATCTGCCGGGACTAGCAATCAGCCCCAGCATTTT.